This is a list of T cell receptor beta chains from one sample in a study of T cells in Graves' hyperthyroidism and ophthalmopathy. TCRdb passed the multiplex PCR reads through MiXCR, listing each CDR3 protein once. The repertoire holds 400,000 to 550,000 distinct CDR3 sequences, around 15% seen once, with less than 20% in the top ten. Specimen: blood. These receptors were taken from a woman younger than 30 with Graves' hyperthyroidism. CDR3s include the opening cysteine and the closing phenylalanine or tryptophan. A D gene is named only where the DNA matches it firmly. Not all rows give a size; the values are once, few, many and, for expanded clones, a class.

few TRBJ1-1 TRBV6-6 16 TRBD1 CASSYSFGQGIPEAFF TGTGCCAGCAGTTACTCCTTCGGACAGGGTATCCCTGAAGCTTTCTTT
. TRBJ2-5 TRBV9 18 TRBD2 CASSPPGLAGGPRKTQYF TGTGCCAGCAGCCCACCGGGACTAGCGGGAGGGCCTAGGAAGACCCAGTACTTC
few TRBJ1-2 TRBV29-1 11 TRBD1 CSVGDSQLGTF TGCAGCGTTGGGGACAGCCAATTAGGCACCTTC
many TRBJ1-2 TRBV3-1 17 TRBD1 CASSQDGTGMIIYGYTF TGTGCCAGCAGCCAAGATGGGACAGGGATGATCATCTATGGCTACACCTTC
many TRBJ1-1 TRBV7-3 13 TRBD1 CASSLTGQGEAFF TGTGCCAGCAGCTTAACGGGACAGGGAGAAGCTTTCTTT
. TRBJ2-3 TRBV7-3 15 . CASSFSVTSTDTQYF TGTGCCAGCAGTTTCAGCGTGACTAGCACAGATACGCAGTATTTT
many TRBJ1-5 TRBV19 13 TRBD1 CASETGDNQPQHF TGTGCCAGCGAGACAGGGGACAATCAGCCCCAGCATTTT
. TRBJ2-5 TRBV12-3/TRBV12-4 18 TRBD2 CASSSHPGTSAAGGTQYF TGTGCCAGCAGTTCGCATCCCGGGACTAGCGCAGCGGGGGGGACCCAGTACTTC
many TRBJ1-1 TRBV27 13 . CASRDSMWTEAFF TGTGCCAGCAGGGACAGTATGTGGACTGAAGCTTTCTTT
many TRBJ2-2 TRBV27 15 TRBD2 CASYWGGPNTGELFF TGTGCCTCCTACTGGGGAGGGCCCAACACCGGGGAGCTGTTTTTT
. TRBJ2-2 TRBV12-3/TRBV12-4 17 . CASSLGDSSAHTGELFF TGTGCCAGCAGTTTGGGCGACTCTTCGGCCCACACCGGGGAGCTGTTTTTT
. TRBJ1-1 TRBV19 15 . CARTPHGAVVTEAFF TGTGCCAGAACTCCTCACGGGGCTGTCGTCACTGAAGCTTTCTTT
few TRBJ2-3 TRBV25-1 16 TRBD1 CANPEGQGGPTDTQYF TGTGCCAATCCTGAAGGACAGGGCGGACCCACAGATACGCAGTATTTT
many TRBJ1-1 TRBV28 14 . CASSLSEGYTEAFF TGTGCCAGCAGTTTATCGGAAGGCTACACTGAAGCTTTCTTT
many TRBJ1-2 TRBV27 12 . CASSGGAYGYTF TGTGCCAGCTCTGGGGGCGCTTATGGCTACACCTTC
many TRBJ1-1 TRBV7-9 16 . CANPPDSVRVNTEAFF TGTGCCAACCCCCCGGACAGCGTTAGGGTGAACACTGAAGCTTTCTTT
many TRBJ1-2 TRBV29-1 12 TRBD1 CSVGTGDYGYTF TGCAGCGTTGGGACAGGTGACTATGGCTACACCTTC
few TRBJ2-1 TRBV7-9 16 TRBD2 CASSLVTSGRVHEQFF TGTGCCAGCAGCTTAGTGACTAGCGGGAGGGTCCATGAGCAGTTCTTC
many TRBJ2-2 TRBV12-3/TRBV12-4 16 TRBD1 CASSFDRGAYTGELFF TGTGCCAGCAGCTTCGACAGGGGGGCGTATACCGGGGAGCTGTTTTTT
few TRBJ1-2 TRBV19 13 TRBD1 CASSIDRDGGYTF TGTGCCAGTAGTATTGACAGGGATGGTGGCTACACCTTC
. TRBJ2-1 TRBV6-2/TRBV6-3 17 TRBD2 CASRPEFPGLADNEQFF TGTGCCAGCAGACCAGAATTTCCGGGACTAGCGGACAATGAGCAGTTCTTC
many TRBJ2-3 TRBV12-3/TRBV12-4 15 TRBD2 CASTSGSHLTDTQYF TGTGCCAGCACTAGCGGGAGTCACCTCACAGATACGCAGTATTTT
few TRBJ2-5 TRBV9 15 TRBD2 CASSVVGFGGETQYF TGTGCCAGCAGCGTAGTAGGTTTCGGGGGGGAGACCCAGTACTTC
many TRBJ2-1 TRBV7-3 16 . CASSLQAASSYNEQFF TGTGCCAGCAGCTTACAAGCGGCTAGCTCCTACAATGAGCAGTTCTTC
. TRBJ2-3 TRBV4-2 15 TRBD2 CASSQARGDYNTQYF TGTGCCAGCAGCCAAGCCCGGGGGGACTACAATACGCAGTATTTT
. TRBJ2-7 TRBV19 13 . CASSWTGGGEQYF TGTGCCAGTAGCTGGACAGGCGGGGGCGAGCAGTACTTC
many TRBJ2-5 TRBV11-2 17 . CASSLGGGQPLQETQYF TGTGCCAGCAGCTTAGGAGGCGGGCAGCCCCTCCAAGAGACCCAGTACTTC
many TRBJ2-1 TRBV20-1 17 TRBD2 CSAREPSGSGAYNEQFF TGCAGTGCTAGAGAACCTAGCGGGTCTGGGGCTTACAATGAGCAGTTCTTC
. TRBJ2-2 TRBV4-1 15 . CASSPRDLNTGELFF TGCGCCAGCAGCCCCCGGGACCTAAACACCGGGGAGCTGTTTTTT
many TRBJ2-1 TRBV9 15 TRBD2 CASSPSGRSDNEQFF TGTGCCAGCAGCCCTAGCGGGAGGTCCGACAATGAGCAGTTCTTC
many TRBJ2-1 TRBV12-3/TRBV12-4 12 TRBD2 CASISGYNEQFF TGTGCCAGCATTAGCGGGTACAATGAGCAGTTCTTC
many TRBJ2-7 TRBV11-2 15 TRBD2 CASSLDSGRASEQYF TGTGCCAGCAGCTTAGATAGCGGGAGGGCCTCCGAGCAGTACTTC
many TRBJ2-3 TRBV18 18 TRBD1 CASSRFSRGNDGTDTQYF TGTGCCAGCTCACGGTTCTCCAGGGGGAATGATGGCACAGATACGCAGTATTTT
many TRBJ2-3 TRBV29-1 16 TRBD2 CSVVKVAGERTDTQYF TGCAGCGTAGTAAAGGTGGCGGGAGAGCGGACAGATACGCAGTATTTT
. TRBJ2-5 TRBV20-1 10 . CSANLETQYF TGCAGTGCAAACCTAGAGACCCAGTACTTC
. TRBJ2-3 TRBV24-1 16 . CATSDSAGLMYGTQYF TGTGCCACCAGTGATTCGGCGGGATTAATGTATGGTACGCAGTATTTT
many TRBJ1-2 TRBV6-1 16 . CASSELGPGALYGYTF TGTGCCAGCAGTGAATTGGGTCCGGGAGCCCTCTATGGCTACACCTTC
. TRBJ2-1 TRBV4-1 15 . CASSQRGGSYNEQFF TGCGCCAGCAGCCAAAGGGGAGGTTCCTACAATGAGCAGTTCTTC
. TRBJ1-1 TRBV7-2 19 TRBD1 CASSWPRDRGSPGNTEAFF TGTGCCAGCAGCTGGCCCCGGGACAGGGGGTCTCCGGGGAACACTGAAGCTTTCTTT
few TRBJ2-5 TRBV5-1 15 TRBD1 CASSWGQGGRETQYF TGCGCCAGCAGCTGGGGACAGGGTGGGCGAGAGACCCAGTACTTC
. TRBJ1-1 TRBV15 17 TRBD1 CATSRDYGTGASTEAFF TGTGCCACCAGCAGAGATTACGGGACAGGGGCTAGCACTGAAGCTTTCTTT
many TRBJ1-5 TRBV7-9 17 TRBD1 CASSKYRGQQGNQPQHF TGTGCCAGCAGCAAGTACAGGGGGCAGCAAGGCAATCAGCCCCAGCATTTT
few TRBJ1-3 TRBV3-1 15 . CASSQDRFSGNTIYF TGTGCCAGCAGCCAAGACAGGTTCTCTGGAAACACCATATATTTT
few TRBJ2-3 TRBV30 13 . CAWSAGRTDTQYF TGTGCCTGGAGCGCGGGTCGCACAGATACGCAGTATTTT
. TRBJ2-4 TRBV12-3/TRBV12-4 16 . CASSLVGGAAKNIQYF TGTGCCAGCAGTTTAGTAGGGGGGGCAGCCAAAAACATTCAGTACTTC
. TRBJ2-1 TRBV19 18 TRBD2 CASRPLEETSGSWGEQFF TGTGCCAGTAGACCACTAGAAGAGACTAGCGGGAGCTGGGGTGAGCAGTTCTTC
many TRBJ2-7 TRBV20-1 12 . CSARSGNYEQYF TGCAGTGCTAGATCTGGGAACTACGAGCAGTACTTC
. TRBJ1-6 TRBV6-1 15 . CASSEGQSYNSPLHF TGTGCCAGCAGTGAAGGGCAGTCCTATAATTCACCCCTCCACTTT
many TRBJ2-3 TRBV5-1 17 TRBD1 CASSVRYRGLPTDTQYF TGCGCCAGCAGCGTGCGATACAGGGGGCTCCCCACAGATACGCAGTATTTT
few TRBJ1-2 TRBV29-1 12 . CSVDRTNYGYTF TGCAGCGTTGACAGAACTAACTATGGCTACACCTTC
. TRBJ1-5 TRBV15 21 TRBD1 CATSRDLLKGQGILSNQPQHF TGTGCCACCAGCAGAGATCTGTTAAAGGGACAGGGGATTCTTAGCAATCAGCCCCAGCATTTT
many TRBJ2-1 TRBV7-7 15 TRBD2 CASSAGLAGVAEQFF TGTGCCAGCAGCGCGGGACTAGCGGGAGTCGCTGAGCAGTTCTTC